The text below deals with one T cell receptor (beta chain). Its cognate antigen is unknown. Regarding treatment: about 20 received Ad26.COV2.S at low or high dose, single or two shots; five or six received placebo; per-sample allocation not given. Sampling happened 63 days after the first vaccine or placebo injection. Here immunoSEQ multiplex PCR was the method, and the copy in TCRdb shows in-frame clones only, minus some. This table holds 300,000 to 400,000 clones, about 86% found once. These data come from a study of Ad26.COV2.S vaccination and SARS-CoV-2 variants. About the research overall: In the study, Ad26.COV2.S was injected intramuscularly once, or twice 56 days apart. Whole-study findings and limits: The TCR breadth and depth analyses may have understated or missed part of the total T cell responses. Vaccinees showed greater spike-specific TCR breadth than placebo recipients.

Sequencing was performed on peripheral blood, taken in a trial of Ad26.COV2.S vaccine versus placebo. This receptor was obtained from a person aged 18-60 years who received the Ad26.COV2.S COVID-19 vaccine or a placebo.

The chain's CDR3 is CASSGSVPNQPQHF. The CDR3 region has the DNA TGCGCCAGCAGCGGCAGCGTCCCAAATCAGCCCCAGCATTTT. The V call is TRBV4-1, the J call TRBJ1-5; D remains unclear. Germline V gene data show CDR1 as MGHRA and CDR2 as YSYEKL. The CDR3 totals 14 residues. The V gene lost 5 bases and the J gene lost 4 bases, with 12 bases spanning the gap.